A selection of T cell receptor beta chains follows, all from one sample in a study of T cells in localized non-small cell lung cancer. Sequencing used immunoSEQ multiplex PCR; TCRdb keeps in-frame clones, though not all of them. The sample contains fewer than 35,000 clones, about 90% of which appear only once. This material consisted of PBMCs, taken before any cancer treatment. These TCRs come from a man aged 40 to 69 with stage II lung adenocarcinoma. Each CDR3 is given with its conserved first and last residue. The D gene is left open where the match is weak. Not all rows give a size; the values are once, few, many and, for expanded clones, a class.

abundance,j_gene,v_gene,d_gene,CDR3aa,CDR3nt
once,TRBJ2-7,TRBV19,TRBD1,CASSPTGFSEQYF,TGTGCCAGTAGCCCGACAGGGTTCTCCGAGCAGTACTTC
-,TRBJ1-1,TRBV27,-,CASSLSVRQGTEAFF,TGTGCCAGCAGTTTATCGGTTAGGCAGGGCACTGAAGCTTTCTTT
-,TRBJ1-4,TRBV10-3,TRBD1,CATKTGGEDEKLFF,TGTGCCACCAAAACAGGGGGCGAGGATGAAAAACTGTTTTTT
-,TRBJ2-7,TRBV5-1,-,CASSLLGQGQPDEQYF,TGCGCCAGCAGCTTGCTGGGTCAAGGTCAGCCAGACGAGCAGTACTTC
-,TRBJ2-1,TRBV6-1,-,CASSESPGWAEQFF,TGTGCCAGCAGTGAATCTCCAGGGTGGGCGGAGCAGTTCTTC
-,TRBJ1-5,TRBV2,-,CASSVPGGGQPQHF,TGTGCCAGCAGTGTCCCAGGAGGGGGTCAGCCCCAGCATTTT
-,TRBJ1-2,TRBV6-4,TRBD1,CASSDRAGGALNYGYTF,TGTGCCAGCAGTGACCGGGCAGGGGGGGCCCTGAACTATGGCTACACCTTC
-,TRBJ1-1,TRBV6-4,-,CASSDSENTEAFF,TGTGCCAGCAGTGACTCGGAGAACACTGAAGCTTTCTTT
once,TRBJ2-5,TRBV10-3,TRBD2,CAISEGTSGETQYF,TGTGCCATCAGTGAGGGGACTAGCGGGGAGACCCAGTACTTC
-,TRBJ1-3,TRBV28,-,CASSYTGTRGNTIYF,TGTGCCAGCAGTTATACCGGGACAAGAGGAAACACCATATATTTT
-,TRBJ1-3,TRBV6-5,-,CASSYSQGSSGNTIYF,TGTGCCAGCAGTTATTCCCAAGGCAGCTCTGGAAACACCATATATTTT
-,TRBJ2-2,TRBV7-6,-,CASSPIENTGELFF,TGTGCCAGCAGCCCTATAGAGAACACCGGGGAGCTGTTTTTT
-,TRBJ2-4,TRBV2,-,CASSEPGLPRNIQYF,TGTGCCAGCAGTGAACCGGGCCTACCCCGGAACATTCAGTACTTC
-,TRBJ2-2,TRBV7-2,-,CASSLRQLGTGELFF,TGTGCCAGCAGCTTAAGACAGTTGGGCACCGGGGAGCTGTTTTTT
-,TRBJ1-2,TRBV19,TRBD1,CASSPRQGAIFGYTF,TGTGCCAGTAGTCCGCGACAGGGGGCTATATTTGGCTACACCTTC
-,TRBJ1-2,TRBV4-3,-,CASSQETQGYYGYTF,TGCGCCAGCAGCCAAGAGACGCAGGGCTACTATGGCTACACCTTC
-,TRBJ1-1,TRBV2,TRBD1,CASRPTGALWTEAFF,TGTGCCAGCAGACCGACAGGGGCCCTTTGGACTGAAGCTTTCTTT
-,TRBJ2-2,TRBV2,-,CASRRQNRAGELFF,TGTGCCAGCAGGAGACAGAACCGGGCCGGGGAGCTGTTTTTT
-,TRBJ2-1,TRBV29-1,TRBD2,CSVNRLAGGGNEQFF,TGCAGCGTAAACAGACTAGCGGGAGGGGGAAATGAGCAGTTCTTC
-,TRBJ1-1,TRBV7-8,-,CASSLVWLGGRVNTEAFF,TGTGCCAGCAGCTTAGTCTGGTTGGGAGGGAGGGTCAACACTGAAGCTTTCTTT
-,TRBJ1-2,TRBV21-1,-,CASTTWAGHYGYTF,TGTGCCAGCACCACGTGGGCAGGGCACTATGGCTACACCTTC
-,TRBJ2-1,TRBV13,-,CASSLYYPGDEQFF,TGTGCCAGCAGCTTATACTACCCTGGCGATGAGCAGTTCTTC
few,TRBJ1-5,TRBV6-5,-,CASSLQQGQPQHF,TGTGCCAGCAGTTTACAACAGGGACAGCCCCAGCATTTT
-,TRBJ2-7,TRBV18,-,CASSPGTPEQYF,TGTGCCAGCTCACCTGGGACGCCGGAGCAGTACTTC
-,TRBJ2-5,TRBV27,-,CASSPQGVMKKETQYF,TGTGCCAGCAGTCCCCAAGGGGTTATGAAAAAAGAGACCCAGTACTTC
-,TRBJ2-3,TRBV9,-,CASSVVGVFRSSTDTQYF,TGTGCCAGCAGCGTAGTAGGTGTTTTCCGCTCTAGCACAGATACGCAGTATTTT
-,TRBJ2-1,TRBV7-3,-,CASSSGLQGLNEQFF,TGTGCCAGCAGCTCGGGACTCCAGGGCCTCAATGAGCAGTTCTTC
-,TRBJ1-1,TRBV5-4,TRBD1,CASSADRNPRAFF,TGTGCCAGCAGCGCGGACAGGAACCCGCGAGCTTTCTTT
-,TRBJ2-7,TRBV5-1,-,CASTEDTSSYEQYF,TGCGCCAGCACTGAGGACACAAGCTCCTACGAGCAGTACTTC
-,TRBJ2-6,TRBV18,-,CASSPPRDSISGANVLTF,TGTGCCAGCTCACCACCGAGGGACTCAATCTCTGGGGCCAACGTCCTGACTTTC
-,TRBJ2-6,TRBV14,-,CASSSSGANVLTF,TGTGCCAGCAGTAGCTCTGGGGCCAACGTCCTGACTTTC
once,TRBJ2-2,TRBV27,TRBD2,CASSHITLGLAGNTGELFF,TGTGCCAGCAGCCATATCACCCTGGGACTAGCGGGGAACACCGGGGAGCTGTTTTTT
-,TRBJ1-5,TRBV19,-,CASSEVRNQPQHF,TGTGCCAGTAGCGAGGTTAGAAATCAGCCCCAGCATTTT
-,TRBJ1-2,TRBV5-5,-,CASSLAGVQAERYGYTF,TGTGCCAGCAGCTTAGCTGGCGTTCAGGCCGAGCGCTATGGCTACACCTTC
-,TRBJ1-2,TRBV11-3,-,CASSRAARGGGYTF,TGTGCCAGCAGCCGAGCAGCGAGGGGTGGTGGCTACACCTTC
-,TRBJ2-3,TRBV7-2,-,CASSPGLRRILTDTQYF,TGTGCCAGCAGCCCCGGACTCCGACGAATCCTCACAGATACGCAGTATTTT
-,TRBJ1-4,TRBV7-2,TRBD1,CASSFVQGAREKLFF,TGTGCCAGCAGCTTTGTACAGGGGGCGCGGGAAAAACTGTTTTTT
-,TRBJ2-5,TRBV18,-,CASSPNQETQYF,TGTGCCAGCTCACCCAACCAAGAGACCCAGTACTTC
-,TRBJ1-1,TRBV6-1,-,CASSESPGWTEAFF,TGTGCCAGCAGTGAATCGCCGGGATGGACTGAAGCTTTCTTT
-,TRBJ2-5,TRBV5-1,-,CASSLSVTQYF,TGCGCCAGCAGCTTGAGTGTAACCCAGTACTTC
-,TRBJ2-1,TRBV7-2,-,CASSLGGSDREQFF,TGTGCCAGCAGCTTAGGGGGGAGCGATCGGGAGCAGTTCTTC
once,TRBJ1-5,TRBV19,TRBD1,CASSTMDRSNQPQHF,TGTGCCAGTAGTACTATGGACAGGAGCAATCAGCCCCAGCATTTT
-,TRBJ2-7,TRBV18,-,CASSPSSGEQYF,TGTGCCAGCTCACCATCCTCAGGGGAGCAGTACTTC
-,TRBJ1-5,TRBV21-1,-,CASSDRDRSNQPQHF,TGTGCCAGCAGCGATAGGGACAGGAGCAATCAGCCCCAGCATTTT
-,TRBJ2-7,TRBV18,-,CASSLARVREQYF,TGTGCCAGCTCACTGGCCAGGGTAAGAGAGCAGTACTTC
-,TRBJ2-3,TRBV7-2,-,CASSLPGRTQYF,TGTGCCAGCAGCTTACCAGGCCGTACGCAGTATTTT
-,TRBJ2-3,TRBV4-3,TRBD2,CASSQEGGRAQHVTQYF,TGCGCCAGCAGCCAAGAGGGCGGGAGGGCCCAACACGTTACGCAGTATTTT
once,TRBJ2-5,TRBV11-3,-,CASSSRRAGETQYF,TGTGCCAGCAGCTCCCGAAGGGCAGGGGAGACCCAGTACTTC
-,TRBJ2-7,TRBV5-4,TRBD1,CASSVTGQGAYEQYF,TGTGCCAGCAGCGTTACGGGACAGGGGGCGTACGAGCAGTACTTC